The 27 T cell receptor beta chains below come from one sample, sequenced in a study of response to subunit inactivated influenza vaccine. Using its own MiXCR run on the RT-PCR reads, TCRdb lists one record per CDR3 protein. Among 400,000 to 550,000 distinct CDR3 sequences listed, roughly 25% were seen once. The source material was CD4+ T cells sorted from PBMCs, sampled 5 days after vaccination. These receptors all come from a man aged 45-65 years who received an inactivated influenza vaccine.

This clonotype was recorded a few times. The V and J genes are TRBV7-6 and TRBJ2-3; 7 bases line up with TRBD2. From germline, CDR1 is SGHVS and CDR2 FNYEAQ. CDR3 length equals 16 residues. The V and J ends lost 1 base and 0 bases, in that order; junction bases with no gene match: 4. The CDR3 region has the DNA TGTGCCAGCAGCTTAGGGGACTACCTTAGCACAGATACGCAGTATTTT. Translated: CASSLGDYLSTDTQYF.

The chain carries TRBV6-1 and TRBJ2-4, with TRBD2 identical over 8 bases. Germline assignment: CDR1 MNHNS and CDR2 SASEGT. The CDR3 is 15 residues long. Trimming removed 5 bases from V and 6 bases from J; junction bases left unmatched: 9. The CDR3 DNA is TGTGCCAGCAGTACCCGGGGGGGAGGGGGAAACATTCAGTACTTC. This codes for CASSTRGGGGNIQYF.

The chain uses TRBV24-1 and TRBJ2-5, with 7 bases fitting TRBD1. The ends lost 4 bases at V and 1 base at J; junction bases unmatched: 5. Germline CDR1 and CDR2: KGHDR and SFDVKD. This CDR3 spans 15 amino acids. CDR3 loop: CATSDQGQPQETQYF. CDR3 DNA sequence: TGTGCCACCAGTGACCAGGGACAGCCCCAAGAGACCCAGTACTTC.

This sequence joins TRBV12-3 or TRBV12-4 and TRBJ2-3; 7 nucleotides agree with TRBD1. The CDR3 runs 16 residues. Trimming at V came to 7 bases and at J to 0 bases, leaving 10 bases not matched to a gene. The CDR3 bases are TGTGCCAGCATTAAACAGGGGCCTCCTAGCACAGATACGCAGTATTTT. Its translation: CASIKQGPPSTDTQYF.

This clonotype was observed a handful of times. The V gene is TRBV12-3 or TRBV12-4, the J gene TRBJ2-2; maybe TRBD2 (6 bases). The CDR3 sequence is 15 residues long. With 6 bases removed from V and 7 bases from J, the gap between germline ends came to 18 bases. The CDR3 region is CASRPGGQRVGELFF. CDR3 sequence (DNA): TGTGCCAGCAGGCCAGGCGGGCAGCGGGTCGGGGAGCTGTTTTTT.

This chain uses TRBV10-3 with TRBJ2-3, with 11 bases identical to TRBD2. Germline V gene lookup returns CDR1 ENHRY and CDR2 SYGVKD. The CDR3 consists of 19 residues. After removal of 5 bases from V and 2 bases from J, the junction contained 15 bases not matched to a gene. Here the CDR3 reads CAISPSSGTSGGNTDTQYF. DNA for the CDR3: TGTGCCATCAGTCCAAGCTCCGGGACTAGCGGCGGGAACACAGATACGCAGTATTTT.

The chain employs TRBV5-6 and TRBJ2-7; 7 bases match TRBD1. The CDR3 length is 14 residues. Germline V gene sequence: CDR1 SGHDT, CDR2 YYEEEE. With 2 bases clipped from V and 4 bases from J, the junction kept 6 bases outside the gene matches. In DNA form, the CDR3 reads TGTGCCAGCAGCTTAGGACAGGACTCATACGAGCAGTACTTC. Its protein product is CASSLGQDSYEQYF.

The chain joins TRBV20-1 to TRBJ2-7; no reliable D call. Trimming cost V 2 bases and J 2 bases, with 19 bases left between them. The germline gives CDR1 DFQATT, CDR2 SNEGSKA (reference sequence). There are 16 residues in the CDR3. The CDR3 DNA follows: TGCAGTGCTAGAATATTAGCAGATTGGCAGGCCTACGAGCAGTACTTC. It is translated as CSARILADWQAYEQYF.

This clonotype was observed a few times. This rearrangement joins TRBV3-1 to TRBJ1-2; the D gene is possibly TRBD1 (6 bases). Trimming took 6 bases from V and 5 from J, leaving 16 bases between them. Germline values: CDR1 LGHDT, CDR2 YNNKEL (reference sequence). The CDR3 is 14 residues long. The CDR3 sequence: CASRDSGTPYGYTF. The CDR3 region has the DNA TGTGCCAGCAGGGACTCCGGGACACCTTATGGCTACACCTTC.

The chain is built from TRBV20-1 and TRBJ1-5; a weak D match, TRBD1 (6 bases). The germline V gene has CDR1 DFQATT and CDR2 SNEGSKA (reference sequence). The CDR3 sequence is 16 residues long. V dropped 4 bases and J dropped 5 bases, with 21 bases sitting between them. The CDR3 DNA reads as TGCAGTGCTAATTTCCGGGCGGGGGCGGTTGATCAGCCCCAGCATTTT. This encodes CSANFRAGAVDQPQHF.

A few counts support this clonotype. V is TRBV6-1 and J is TRBJ2-1; 14 bases agree with TRBD2. This CDR3 has 16 amino acids. CDR1 MNHNS and CDR2 SASEGT come from the germline V gene. V shed 6 bases and J 8 bases; nucleotides not matched to a gene: 9. Here the CDR3 reads CASRPMGLAGADEQFF. The DNA for the CDR3 is TGTGCCAGCAGACCGATGGGACTAGCGGGAGCAGATGAGCAGTTCTTC.

At least ten counts were recorded for this clonotype. The genes are TRBV20-1 and TRBJ2-3; D remains ambiguous. Germline loops: CDR1 DFQATT, CDR2 SNEGSKA (reference sequence). V gave up 0 bases and J gave up 1 base, with 8 bases separating them. The CDR3 length is 14 residues. In nucleotides, the CDR3 is TGCAGTGCTAGAGACCCGAGCGGCACAGATACGCAGTATTTT. Residues: CSARDPSGTDTQYF.

The V and J genes are TRBV20-1 and TRBJ2-1; 10 nucleotides line up with TRBD2. The trim removed 6 bases at V and 2 bases at J, leaving 7 bases unmatched. The CDR3 covers 15 residues. Germline V gene lookup returns CDR1 DFQATT and CDR2 SNEGSKA (reference sequence). The CDR3 reads CSAAVLAGPYNEQFF. The DNA for the CDR3 is TGCAGTGCGGCCGTACTAGCGGGGCCCTACAATGAGCAGTTCTTC.

The table lists this clonotype with a few counts. The genes are TRBV20-1 and TRBJ2-1, with TRBD2 matching 8 bases. The trim removed 7 bases at V and 3 bases at J, leaving 8 bases unmatched. The CDR3 runs to 14 residues. The germline V gene has CDR1 DFQATT and CDR2 SNEGSKA (reference sequence). DNA of the CDR3: TGCAGTGTCGTCGGGAGGGCCCTCTACAATGAGCAGTTCTTC. Protein: CSVVGRALYNEQFF.

The CDR3 DNA follows: TGCAGCGTTAAGAGGACAGGGGGGTCCGCCGAGCAGTACTTC. Its translation is CSVKRTGGSAEQYF. The chain is built from TRBV29-1 and TRBJ2-7; 10 positions match TRBD1. Trimming took 5 bases from V and 6 from J; bases not matched to a gene: 10. Per the germline V gene, CDR1 is SQVTM and CDR2 is ANQGSEA. The CDR3 has 14 residues.

This clonotype was found a few times. The CDR3 spells CASRRTGGYNTGELFF. CDR3 nucleotides: TGCGCCAGCAGGCGTACAGGGGGTTATAACACCGGGGAGCTGTTTTTT. V and J are TRBV5-1 and TRBJ2-2, with 8 bases that match TRBD1. V was clipped by 5 bases and J by 2 bases; unmatched bases: 8. This CDR3 contains 16 residues. Germline values: CDR1 SGHRS, CDR2 YFSETQ. The full variable domain, in which reference TRBV5-1 and TRBJ2-2 provide the parts outside the CDR3, is KAGVTQTPRYLIKTRGQQVTLSCSPISGHRSVSWYQQTPGQGLQFLFEYFSETQRNKGNFPGRFSGRQFSNSRSEMNVSTLELGDSALYLCASRRTGGYNTGELFFGEGSRLTVL.

The V call is TRBV6-1, the J call TRBJ2-7; 11 bases fit TRBD2. Germline loops: CDR1 MNHNS, CDR2 SASEGT. The CDR3 runs 14 residues. After removal of 10 bases from V and 2 bases from J, the junction contained 7 bases not matched to a gene. DNA of the CDR3: TGTGCCACCCGACCGGGACTAGCGGCCTACGAGCAGTACTTC. Protein sequence: CATRPGLAAYEQYF.

Only a few counts were recorded for this clonotype. This chain links TRBV24-1 with TRBJ2-2; 7 bases are shared with TRBD1. CDR1 and CDR2 from the germline V gene are KGHDR and SFDVKD. V lost 7 bases to trimming and J lost 6 bases; unmatched junction nucleotides: 10. The CDR3 sequence is 15 residues long. DNA of the CDR3: TGTGCCACCAGCCTCAGACAGGGACGGGCCGGGGAGCTGTTTTTT. It is translated as CATSLRQGRAGELFF.

The rearrangement links TRBV20-1 to TRBJ1-5, with TRBD1 identical over 7 bases. The CDR3 consists of 13 residues. Unmatched junction bases numbered 4, after V lost 6 bases and J lost 2 bases. Per the germline V gene, CDR1 is DFQATT and CDR2 is SNEGSKA (reference sequence). This CDR3 reads CSAYTGGNQPQHF. In DNA, the CDR3 is TGCAGTGCATATACAGGGGGCAATCAGCCCCAGCATTTT.

A few counts support this clonotype. The chain carries TRBV4-3 and TRBJ1-4, with a tentative D call TRBD1 (5 bases). The V end was cut by 0 bases, the J end by 8 bases, with 13 bases between. Germline loops: CDR1 LGHNA, CDR2 YSLEER. The CDR3 loop spans 15 amino acids. CDR3 coding DNA: TGCGCCAGCAGCCAAGATTTGGCAGGGAACGAAAAACTGTTTTTT. This encodes CASSQDLAGNEKLFF.

This clonotype was seen a handful of times. The chain carries TRBV20-1 and TRBJ2-5; possible D gene TRBD2, 5 bases. This CDR3 is built from 16 residues. The germline gives CDR1 DFQATT, CDR2 SNEGSKA (reference sequence). The V and J ends lost 3 bases and 2 bases respectively, with 19 bases between them. The CDR3, as DNA: TGCAGTGCTAGGGGCGAGTGGAGGACTGTTCAAGAGACCCAGTACTTC. Amino acids: CSARGEWRTVQETQYF.

The sample holds a few counts of this clonotype. The gene calls are TRBV4-3 and TRBJ2-1; 11 nucleotides align to TRBD2. Looked up from germline, CDR1 is LGHNA and CDR2 is YSLEER. There are 19 residues in the CDR3. The V segment lost 0 bases and the J segment 8 bases; nucleotides outside the gene matches: 15. The CDR3 DNA is TGCGCCAGCAGCCAAGATCTTTTCGGGATTAGCGGGAGGGCCCATGAGCAGTTCTTC. This codes for CASSQDLFGISGRAHEQFF.

This clonotype has more than one count but fewer than ten. The V gene is TRBV27, the J gene TRBJ2-1; possible D gene TRBD1, 5 bases. Germline lookup yields CDR1 MNHEY and CDR2 SMNVEV (reference sequence). V was cut by 3 bases and J by 0 bases, with 9 bases left in between. The CDR3 contains 15 residues. The CDR3: CASSFGAGSYNEQFF. CDR3 sequence (DNA): TGTGCCAGCAGTTTTGGGGCAGGCTCCTACAATGAGCAGTTCTTC.

CDR3 sequence reads: CASRRTGLAEYNEQFF. The DNA for the CDR3 is TGTGCCAGCAGACGAACCGGGCTAGCGGAATACAATGAGCAGTTCTTC. The rearrangement uses TRBV6-1 and TRBJ2-1, with 7 nucleotides matching TRBD2. V lost 6 bases, J lost 4 bases, and 12 bases stayed unmatched. This CDR3 is built from 16 residues. The germline V gene has CDR1 MNHNS and CDR2 SASEGT.

This chain links TRBV10-3 with TRBJ2-3; tentative D call: TRBD1 (7 bases). The V end was cut by 2 bases, the J end by 4 bases, with 13 bases between. CDR3 size: 15 residues. CDR1 and CDR2 from the germline V gene are ENHRY and SYGVKD. CDR3 nucleotides: TGTGCCATCAGTGAGGGAGGGGGCCCGGCAGATACGCAGTATTTT. Translated: CAISEGGGPADTQYF.

This clonotype was seen a handful of times. This chain joins TRBV4-3 and TRBJ1-3; D unresolved. The V gene's germline CDR1 is LGHNA and CDR2 YSLEER. The CDR3 is 15 residues long. Trimming cost V 1 base and J 4 bases, with 11 bases left between them. The CDR3 is CASSQGSNGGNTIYF. Written as DNA, the CDR3 is TGCGCCAGCAGCCAAGGGTCTAACGGGGGAAACACCATATATTTT.

The chain is built from TRBV5-1 and TRBJ2-5; unclear D gene. Trimming pared 4 bases from V and 2 bases from J, leaving 15 bases between. CDR1 and CDR2 from the germline V gene are SGHRS and YFSETQ. The CDR3 loop spans 15 amino acids. The CDR3 is CASSPNTADQETQYF. CDR3 sequence (DNA): TGCGCCAGCAGCCCGAATACGGCAGATCAAGAGACCCAGTACTTC.